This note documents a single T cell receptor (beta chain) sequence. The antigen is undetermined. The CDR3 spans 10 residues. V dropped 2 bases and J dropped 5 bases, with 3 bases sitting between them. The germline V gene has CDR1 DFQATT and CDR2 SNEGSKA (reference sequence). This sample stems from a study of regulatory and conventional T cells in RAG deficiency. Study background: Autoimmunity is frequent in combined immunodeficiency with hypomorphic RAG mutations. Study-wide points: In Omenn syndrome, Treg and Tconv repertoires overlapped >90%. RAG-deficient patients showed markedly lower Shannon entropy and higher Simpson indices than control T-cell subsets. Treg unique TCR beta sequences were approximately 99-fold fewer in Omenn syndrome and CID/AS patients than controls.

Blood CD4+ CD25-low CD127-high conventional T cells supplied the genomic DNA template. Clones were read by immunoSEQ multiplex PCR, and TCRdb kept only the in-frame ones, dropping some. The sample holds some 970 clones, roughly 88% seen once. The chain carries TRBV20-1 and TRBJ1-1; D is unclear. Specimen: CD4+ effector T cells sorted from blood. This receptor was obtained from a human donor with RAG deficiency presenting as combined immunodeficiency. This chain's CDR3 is CSARRTEAFF. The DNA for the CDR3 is TGCAGTGCTAGAAGGACTGAAGCTTTCTTT.